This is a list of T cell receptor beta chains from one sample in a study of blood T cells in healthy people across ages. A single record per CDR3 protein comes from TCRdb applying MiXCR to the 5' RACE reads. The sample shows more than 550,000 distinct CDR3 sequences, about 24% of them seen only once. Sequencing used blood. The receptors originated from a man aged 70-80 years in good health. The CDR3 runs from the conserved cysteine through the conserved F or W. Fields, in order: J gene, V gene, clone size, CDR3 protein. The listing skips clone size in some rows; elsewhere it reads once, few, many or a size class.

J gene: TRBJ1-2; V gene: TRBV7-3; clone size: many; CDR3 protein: CASSFNRVGHRHYGYTF
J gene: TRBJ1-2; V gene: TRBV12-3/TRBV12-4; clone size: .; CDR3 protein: CASSRLRGRHYGYTF
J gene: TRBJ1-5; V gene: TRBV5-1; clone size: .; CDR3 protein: CASSLEGGDNQPQHF
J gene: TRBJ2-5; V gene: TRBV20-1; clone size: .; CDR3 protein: CSATGQDRQETQYF
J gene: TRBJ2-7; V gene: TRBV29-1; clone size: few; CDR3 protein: CSVSSGGYEQYF
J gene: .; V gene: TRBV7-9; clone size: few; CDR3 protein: CASSLQGSIYEQYF
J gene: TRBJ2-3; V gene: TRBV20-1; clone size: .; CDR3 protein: CSAETGTVTDTQYF
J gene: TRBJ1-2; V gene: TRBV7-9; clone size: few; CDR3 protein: CASSSTALANYGYTF
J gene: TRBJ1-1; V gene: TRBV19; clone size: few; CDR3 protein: CASSRRTLGNTEAFF
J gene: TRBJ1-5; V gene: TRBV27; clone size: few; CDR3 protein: CASSRGVQGAKGPQHF
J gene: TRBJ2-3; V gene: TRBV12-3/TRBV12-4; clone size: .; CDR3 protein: CASTRAGGLTSTDTQYF
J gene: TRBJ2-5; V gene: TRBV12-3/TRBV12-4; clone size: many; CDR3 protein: CASRRLAGNQETQYF
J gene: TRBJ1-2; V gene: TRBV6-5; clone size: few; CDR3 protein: CASSQDRGAYGYTF
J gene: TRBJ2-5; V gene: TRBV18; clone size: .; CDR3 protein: CASSPGTKKETQCF
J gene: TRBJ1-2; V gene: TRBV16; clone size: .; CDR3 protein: CASSQESGSIGYTF
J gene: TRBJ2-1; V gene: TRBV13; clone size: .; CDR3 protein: CASSSPAGVHNEQFF
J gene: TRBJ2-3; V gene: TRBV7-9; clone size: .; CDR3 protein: CASSPAMGADTDTQYF
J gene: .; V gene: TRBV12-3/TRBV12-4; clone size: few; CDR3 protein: CASSPRQGNHEQYF
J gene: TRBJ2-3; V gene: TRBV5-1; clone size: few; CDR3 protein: CASSWDREDTQYF
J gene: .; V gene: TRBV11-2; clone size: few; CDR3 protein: CASSKIGGYQDEQFF
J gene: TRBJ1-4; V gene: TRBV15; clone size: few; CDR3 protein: CATSRATEAFEKLFF